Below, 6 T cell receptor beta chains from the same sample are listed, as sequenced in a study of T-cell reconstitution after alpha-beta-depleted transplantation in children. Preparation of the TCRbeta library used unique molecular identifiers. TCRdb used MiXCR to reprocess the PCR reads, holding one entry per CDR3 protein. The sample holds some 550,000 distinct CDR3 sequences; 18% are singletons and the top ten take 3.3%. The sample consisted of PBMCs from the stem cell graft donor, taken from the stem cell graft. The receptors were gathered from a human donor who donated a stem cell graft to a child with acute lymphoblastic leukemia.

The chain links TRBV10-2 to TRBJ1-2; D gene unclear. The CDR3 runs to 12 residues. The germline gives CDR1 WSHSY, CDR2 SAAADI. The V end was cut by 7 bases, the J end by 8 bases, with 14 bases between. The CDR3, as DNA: TGCGCCAGCACTCCACTGGGCGGGGGCTACACCTTC. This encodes CASTPLGGGYTF.

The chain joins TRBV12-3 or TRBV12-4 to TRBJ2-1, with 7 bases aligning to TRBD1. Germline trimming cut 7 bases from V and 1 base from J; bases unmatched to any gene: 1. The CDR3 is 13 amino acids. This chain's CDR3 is CASKQGSYNEQFF. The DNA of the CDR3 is TGTGCCAGCAAACAGGGGTCCTACAATGAGCAGTTCTTC.

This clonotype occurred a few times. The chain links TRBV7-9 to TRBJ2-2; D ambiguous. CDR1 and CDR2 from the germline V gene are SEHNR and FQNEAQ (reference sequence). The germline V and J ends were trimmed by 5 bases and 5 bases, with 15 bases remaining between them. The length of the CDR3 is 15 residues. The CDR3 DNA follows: TGTGCCAGCAGCATCCTGGCAGGAGAAACCGGGGAGCTGTTTTTT. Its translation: CASSILAGETGELFF. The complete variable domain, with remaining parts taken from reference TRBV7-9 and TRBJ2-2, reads DTGVSQNPRHKITKRGQNVTFRCDPISEHNRLYWYRQTLGQGPEFLTYFQNEAQLEKSRLLSDRFSAERPKGSFSTLEIQRTEQGDSAMYLCASSILAGETGELFFGEGSRLTVL.

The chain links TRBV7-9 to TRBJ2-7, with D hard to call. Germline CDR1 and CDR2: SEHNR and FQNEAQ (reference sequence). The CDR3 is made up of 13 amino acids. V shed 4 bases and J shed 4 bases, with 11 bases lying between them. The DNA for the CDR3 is TGTGCCAGCAGCTACCTCACGAATTACGAGCAGTACTTC. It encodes CASSYLTNYEQYF.

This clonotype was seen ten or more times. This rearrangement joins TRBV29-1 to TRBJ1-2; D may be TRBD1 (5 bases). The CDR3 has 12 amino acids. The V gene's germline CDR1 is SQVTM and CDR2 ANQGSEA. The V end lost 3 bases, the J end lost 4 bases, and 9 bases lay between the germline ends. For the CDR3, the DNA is TGCAGCGTTGACAGGGAGGGCTATGGCTACACCTTC. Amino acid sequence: CSVDREGYGYTF.

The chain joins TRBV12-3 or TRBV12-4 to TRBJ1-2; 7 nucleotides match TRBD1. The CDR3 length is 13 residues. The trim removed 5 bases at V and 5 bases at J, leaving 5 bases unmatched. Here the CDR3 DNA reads TGTGCCAGCAGTGCTACAGGGGATTATGGCTACACCTTC. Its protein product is CASSATGDYGYTF.